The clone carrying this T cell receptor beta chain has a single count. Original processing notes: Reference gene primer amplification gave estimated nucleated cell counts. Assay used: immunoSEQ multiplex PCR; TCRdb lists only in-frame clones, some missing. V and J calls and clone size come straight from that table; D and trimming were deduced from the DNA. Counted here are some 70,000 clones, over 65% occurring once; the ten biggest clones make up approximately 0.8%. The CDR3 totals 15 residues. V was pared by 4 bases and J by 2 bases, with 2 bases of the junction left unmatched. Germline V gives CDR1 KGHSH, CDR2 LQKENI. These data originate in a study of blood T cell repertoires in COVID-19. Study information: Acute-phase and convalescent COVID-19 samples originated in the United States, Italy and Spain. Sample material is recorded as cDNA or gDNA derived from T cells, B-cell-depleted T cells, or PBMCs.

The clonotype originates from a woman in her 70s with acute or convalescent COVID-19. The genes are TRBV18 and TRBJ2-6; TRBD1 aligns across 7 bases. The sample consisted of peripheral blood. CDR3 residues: CASSLGTAGANVLTF. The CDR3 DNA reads TGTGCCAGCTCACTTGGGACAGCTGGGGCCAACGTCCTGACTTTC.